This entry describes one T cell receptor (beta chain). The sample holds other DNA sequences that translate to the same CDR3. This sample stems from a study of shared clonotypes between healthy human individuals. Deep was the level at which the assay was run. Libraries were prepared by immunoSEQ multiplex PCR; TCRdb keeps only in-frame clonotypes and omits some of them. This sample has about 2 million clones, with roughly 95% found just once. CD45RO negativity and positive selection for CCR7 defined naive CD8 cells, a population that excluded terminally differentiated effector memory CD45RA+ cells. The source is a man between 18 and 29 years old in good health. Sequenced sample: naive CD8+ T cells sorted from blood.

CDR3 DNA: TGTGCCAGCAGCGCCGGTGGACTAGCGGGGGCCTACGAGCAGTACTTC. This codes for CASSAGGLAGAYEQYF. The gene calls are TRBV9 and TRBJ2-7; 13 bases align to TRBD2. After removal of 3 bases from V and 2 bases from J, the junction contained 5 bases not matched to a gene. The CDR3 has 16 amino acids. Germline V CDR1 and CDR2: SGDLS, YYNGEE.